The present entry profiles one T cell receptor beta chain with its context. The target antigen is unknown. The CDR3 goes on 3 residues after the read ends, and that part is filled in from the germline J gene. Per germline, CDR1 SGHAT and CDR2 FQNNGV. This CDR3 has 10 amino acids. This record belongs to a study of T cells in women clearing cervical HPV infection. Study background: Controls' single incident HPV16 infection cleared within 12 months without precancer. Overall study findings and caveats: Richness plus V gene abundances separated cases from controls with AUC 0.65 to 0.85.

Generated by immunoSEQ multiplex PCR, the TCRdb table keeps only in-frame clones and is missing some. The record lists 25,000 to 35,000 clones, of which the ten most abundant hold about 6.1%. This receptor was obtained from a woman aged 18 to 69 with a cervical HPV16 infection that either progressed to CIN3+ or cleared (not recorded which). Material for sequencing was blood buffy coat. The rearrangement joins TRBV11-2 to TRBJ1-1; unclear D gene. Partial CDR3 DNA: TGTGCCAGCACCCTCACTTTA. Protein sequence: CASTLTL. The full CDR3 reads CASTLTLAFF.